A selection of T cell receptor beta chains follows, all from one sample in a study of blood T cell repertoires in COVID-19. The assay was immunoSEQ multiplex PCR, and TCRdb's table has in-frame clones only and misses some. The table has about 27,000 clones, around 83% seen once. Input material: peripheral blood. These receptors were collected from a man aged 65 to 79 with active COVID-19. Each CDR3 is given with its conserved first and last residue. A D gene is named only where the DNA matches it firmly. Part of the rows lack a size; the others show once, few, many or a class for expanded clones.

d_gene	abundance	v_gene	j_gene	CDR3aa	CDR3nt
TRBD1	NA	TRBV5-8	TRBJ1-4	CASSLDRGVEKLFF	TGTGCCAGCAGCTTGGACAGGGGTGTTGAAAAACTGTTTTTT
NA	once	TRBV27	TRBJ1-2	CASSPAGGPRVGYTF	TGTGCCAGCAGTCCGGCGGGAGGACCAAGGGTCGGCTACACCTTC
NA	NA	TRBV2	TRBJ2-2	CASSETGVGAGELFF	TGTGCCAGCAGTGAAACGGGGGTCGGGGCCGGGGAGCTGTTTTTT
NA	NA	TRBV2	TRBJ1-1	CASSGEGLTEAFF	TGTGCCAGCAGTGGGGAGGGGCTTACTGAAGCTTTCTTT
TRBD1	NA	TRBV7-2	TRBJ2-7	CASSTQGAVSYEQYF	TGTGCCAGCAGCACCCAGGGGGCTGTCTCCTACGAGCAGTACTTC
NA	NA	TRBV29-1	TRBJ2-5	CSVDPSEETQYF	TGCAGCGTTGACCCTAGCGAGGAGACCCAGTACTTC
TRBD1	NA	TRBV28	TRBJ1-1	CASSPGTGRTEAFF	TGTGCCAGCAGTCCCGGGACAGGGCGAACTGAAGCTTTCTTT
TRBD1	NA	TRBV5-1	TRBJ1-4	CASRGVRGNEKLFF	TGCGCCAGCAGGGGGGTCAGGGGGAATGAAAAACTGTTTTTT
NA	NA	TRBV28	TRBJ1-2	CASSSSEFYGYTF	TGTGCCAGCAGTTCCTCAGAATTCTATGGCTACACCTTC
NA	NA	TRBV2	TRBJ1-2	CASSYQENYGYTF	TGTGCCAGCAGTTACCAGGAAAACTATGGCTACACCTTC
TRBD1	NA	TRBV7-2	TRBJ2-5	CASSLGGTGETQYF	TGTGCCAGCAGCTTAGGCGGGACAGGGGAGACCCAGTACTTC
TRBD2	NA	TRBV7-6	TRBJ2-1	CASSDSSGRAREQFF	TGTGCCAGCAGCGACTCCAGCGGGAGGGCGCGGGAGCAGTTCTTC
TRBD2	NA	TRBV9	TRBJ2-2	CASSVLAGEATGELFF	TGTGCCAGCAGCGTACTAGCGGGAGAGGCCACCGGGGAGCTGTTTTTT
NA	once	TRBV9	TRBJ1-2	CASSVSPSLVQGNYGYTF	TGTGCCAGCAGCGTGTCCCCCTCTCTTGTCCAGGGTAACTATGGCTACACCTTC
NA	NA	TRBV21-1	TRBJ1-4	CAPGHPRKEKLFF	TGTGCACCTGGCCACCCGAGGAAAGAAAAACTGTTTTTT
NA	NA	TRBV5-1	TRBJ1-3	CASSLEGGSGNTIYF	TGCGCCAGCAGCTTGGAAGGGGGATCTGGAAACACCATATATTTT
TRBD2	NA	TRBV18	TRBJ2-7	CASSPRTSFPYEQYF	TGTGCCAGCTCACCACGGACTAGCTTCCCCTACGAGCAGTACTTC
NA	NA	TRBV4-2	TRBJ2-3	CASSRRGSGSTDTQYF	TGTGCCAGCAGCCGCCGGGGTTCTGGGAGCACAGATACGCAGTATTTT
NA	NA	TRBV4-1	TRBJ2-6	CASSQDLSGDGANVLTF	TGCGCCAGCAGCCAAGATCTTTCCGGGGATGGGGCCAACGTCCTGACTTTC
NA	few	TRBV6-5	TRBJ1-1	CASREVWEGTEAFF	TGTGCCAGCAGGGAGGTTTGGGAGGGCACTGAAGCTTTCTTT
NA	NA	TRBV18	TRBJ1-2	CASSPPYGDYGYTF	TGTGCCAGCTCACCTCCGTATGGAGACTATGGCTACACCTTC